This TCR beta chain was sequenced in a study of cytomegalovirus exposure and HLA in healthy donors. V shed 2 bases, J shed 5 bases, and the junction held 9 bases outside the gene matches. Germline V gives CDR1 MNHNY, CDR2 SVGAGI (reference sequence). The CDR3 covers 15 residues. PCR involved 60 Vbeta and 13 Jbeta primers. Clones were read by immunoSEQ multiplex PCR, and TCRdb kept only the in-frame ones, dropping some. The sample has about 100,000 clones; 81% are singletons. This clonotype was obtained from a woman in her 70s in good health and CMV-seropositive. The V call is TRBV6-6, the J call TRBJ2-7; TRBD1 aligns across 7 bases. Input material: PBMCs. CDR3 residues: CASSYEGAKGNEQYF. The DNA for the CDR3 is TGTGCCAGCAGTTACGAGGGGGCGAAGGGAAACGAGCAGTACTTC.